These 16 T cell receptor beta chains were all obtained from the same sample, sequenced in a study of blood T cell repertoires in COVID-19. Assay used: immunoSEQ multiplex PCR; TCRdb lists only in-frame clones, some missing. The repertoire holds fewer than 250,000 clones, with around nine tenths as singletons. Sequenced input: peripheral blood. These receptors came from a man in his 60s with acute or convalescent COVID-19.

The rearrangement joins TRBV4-1 to TRBJ2-5; weak D call: TRBD1 (5 bases). The ends were cut back, 0 bases at V and 0 bases at J, with 8 bases in the middle. The CDR3 is 15 residues long. Germline V gene lookup returns CDR1 MGHRA and CDR2 YSYEKL. The DNA for the CDR3 is TGCGCCAGCAGCCAAGATCCAGGGAACCAAGAGACCCAGTACTTC. Translating it yields CASSQDPGNQETQYF.

This rearrangement joins TRBV27 to TRBJ1-2; D is perhaps TRBD1 (5 bases). CDR1 and CDR2 from the germline V gene are MNHEY and SMNVEV (reference sequence). V lost 6 bases to trimming and J lost 4 bases, with 12 bases between them. This CDR3 is built from 13 residues. In DNA form, the CDR3 reads TGTGCCAGCAGAGAGGACGGGGGCTATGGCTACACCTTC. Translated: CASREDGGYGYTF.

The chain has TRBV19 and TRBJ1-1; D call uncertain. V gave up 5 bases and J gave up 0 bases, with 16 bases separating them. The CDR3 extends over 16 amino acids. Looked up from germline, CDR1 is LNHDA and CDR2 is SQIVND (reference sequence). Here the CDR3 DNA reads TGTGCCAGTAGTGCCACTTACGGTCGTATGAACACTGAAGCTTTCTTT. It yields the protein CASSATYGRMNTEAFF. Complete variable domain (other parts from reference TRBV19 and TRBJ1-1): DGGITQSPKYLFRKEGQNVTLSCEQNLNHDAMYWYRQDPGQGLRLIYYSQIVNDFQKGDIAEGYSVSREKKESFPLTVTSAQKNPTAFYLCASSATYGRMNTEAFFGQGTRLTVV.

The gene calls are TRBV18 and TRBJ1-2, with D possibly TRBD1 on 5 matching bases. This CDR3 is built from 15 residues. Per germline, CDR1 KGHSH and CDR2 LQKENI. The ends were cut back, 2 bases at V and 3 bases at J, with 13 bases in the middle. CDR3 loop: CASSPSAGNDYGYTF. CDR3 DNA: TGTGCCAGCTCACCAAGCGCAGGGAACGACTATGGCTACACCTTC.

The chain employs TRBV6-2 or TRBV6-3 and TRBJ2-1; TRBD2 matches at 13 bases. Germline CDR1 is MNHEY and CDR2 is SVGEGT. This CDR3 has 15 residues. The junction had 4 bases not matched to a gene; V was cut back by 4 bases and J by 7 bases. The CDR3 region is CASSSLLAGGNEQFF. The CDR3 DNA reads as TGTGCCAGCAGTTCCCTACTAGCGGGGGGGAATGAGCAGTTCTTC.

The chain has TRBV18 and TRBJ2-7; 8 nucleotides line up with TRBD2. The CDR3 length is 16 residues. Germline CDR1 is KGHSH and CDR2 is LQKENI. Trimming took 1 base from V and 1 from J; bases not matched to a gene: 6. The CDR3 here is CASSPRIAGKSYEQYF. The CDR3 DNA follows: TGTGCCAGCTCACCACGGATAGCGGGGAAATCCTACGAGCAGTACTTC.

V and J are TRBV5-1 and TRBJ1-1, with D tentatively TRBD1 (5 bases). Trimming removed 0 bases from V and 4 bases from J, with 13 bases in between. Germline V gene sequence: CDR1 SGHRS, CDR2 YFSETQ. CDR3 length equals 15 residues. CDR3 nucleotides: TGCGCCAGCAGCTTGGAGGCGGGGACGTTCACTGAAGCTTTCTTT. As protein: CASSLEAGTFTEAFF. Filled out from reference TRBV5-1 and TRBJ1-1, the complete variable domain reads KAGVTQTPRYLIKTRGQQVTLSCSPISGHRSVSWYQQTPGQGLQFLFEYFSETQRNKGNFPGRFSGRQFSNSRSEMNVSTLELGDSALYLCASSLEAGTFTEAFFGQGTRLTVV.

This chain links TRBV28 with TRBJ2-2; 10 nucleotides align to TRBD2. The germline gives CDR1 MDHEN, CDR2 SYDVKM. The CDR3 is 19 residues long. With 2 bases clipped from V and 2 bases from J, the junction kept 11 bases outside the gene matches. Here the CDR3 DNA reads TGTGCCAGCAGTTTAAATTGGGGTAGCGGGGGGAGCAACACCGGGGAGCTGTTTTTT. The encoded protein is CASSLNWGSGGSNTGELFF.

This clone was recorded only once. V gene TRBV7-2 combines with J gene TRBJ2-1, with 12 bases lining up with TRBD2. CDR1 is SGHTA, CDR2 FQGNSA, per germline. This CDR3 has 15 amino acids. The V and J ends lost 5 bases and 10 bases, in that order; junction bases with no gene match: 9. The CDR3 DNA sequence: TGTGCCAGCAGCGAGAGACTAGCGGGGGCTCGAGAGCAGTTCTTC. It codes for CASSERLAGAREQFF.

The CDR3: CASSFRAAGRESTEAFF. Here the CDR3 DNA reads TGTGCCAGCAGTTTTCGTGCAGCTGGCAGGGAAAGCACTGAAGCTTTCTTT. The chain uses TRBV28 and TRBJ1-1, with a tentative D call TRBD1 (5 bases). V shed 3 bases and J shed 4 bases, with 21 bases lying between them. The CDR3 is 17 amino acids. CDR1 MDHEN and CDR2 SYDVKM come from the germline V gene.

This chain links TRBV7-2 with TRBJ2-7; 10 bases fit TRBD2. The CDR3 runs to 13 residues. Germline-derived CDR1 and CDR2 are SGHTA and FQGNSA. V was clipped by 3 bases and J by 4 bases; unmatched bases: 0. The CDR3 DNA follows: TGTGCCAGCAGCTTTAGCGGGGGGTACGAGCAGTACTTC. Protein sequence: CASSFSGGYEQYF.

The chain combines TRBV3-1 (or the pseudogene TRBV3-2) with TRBJ2-5; 15 bases line up with TRBD2. V lost 4 bases to trimming and J lost 5 bases; unmatched junction nucleotides: 8. The germline V gene has CDR1 LGHDT and CDR2 YNNKEL (reference sequence). The CDR3 loop spans 17 amino acids. CDR3 bases: TGTGCCAGCAGCCCCAGAGGACTAGCGGGGGGGCGGGAGACCCAGTACTTC. Residues: CASSPRGLAGGRETQYF.

This rearrangement joins TRBV9 to TRBJ2-6, with D maybe TRBD2 (5 bases). CDR1 and CDR2 from the germline V gene are SGDLS and YYNGEE. The CDR3 spans 20 residues. Deletions cut 0 bases from V and 0 bases from J, with 19 bases between. CDR3 DNA sequence: TGTGCCAGCAGCGTAGAGGGTTTGAGAGCGGTACCCTCTGGGGCCAACGTCCTGACTTTC. Protein product: CASSVEGLRAVPSGANVLTF.

This clone appeared a few times. The V gene is TRBV6-1, the J gene TRBJ1-5; D is uncertain. CDR3 length: 13 residues. V lost 2 bases and J 5 bases, leaving 7 bases between the germline ends. In germline, CDR1 is MNHNS, CDR2 SASEGT. The DNA of the CDR3 is TGTGCCAGCAGTGAATCTTTCGATCAGCCCCAGCATTTT. Translation: CASSESFDQPQHF.

The V gene is TRBV28, the J gene TRBJ1-3; D is unresolved. Germline-derived CDR1 and CDR2 are MDHEN and SYDVKM. V was shortened by 6 bases and J by 2 bases, with 5 bases between the two germline ends. The CDR3 has 12 residues. The CDR3 DNA follows: TGTGCCAGCAGCCCTCCTGGAAACACCATATATTTT. This encodes CASSPPGNTIYF. Supplemented by reference TRBV28 and TRBJ1-3, the full variable domain reads DVKVTQSSRYLVKRTGEKVFLECVQDMDHENMFWYRQDPGLGLRLIYFSYDVKMKEKGDIPEGYSVSREKKERFSLILESASTNQTSMYLCASSPPGNTIYFGEGSWLTVV.

V is TRBV6-5 and J is TRBJ1-2; TRBD1 agrees at 9 bases. Trimming took 2 bases from V and 4 from J; bases not matched to a gene: 5. This CDR3 spans 15 amino acids. Germline CDR1 MNHEY, CDR2 SVGAGI. CDR3: CASSYGTGSAYGYTF. The CDR3 coding sequence is TGTGCCAGCAGTTACGGGACAGGGTCGGCCTATGGCTACACCTTC.